Sequencing of this T cell receptor (beta chain) was carried out in a study of T cells in localized non-small cell lung cancer. General observations from the study: Adjacent lung was found to contain a median approximately 60 of the top 100 tumor clones. It was uninvolved adjacent lung that showed the highest T cell clonality, exceeding tumor. Longer overall survival accompanied higher blood T cell density.

Comments on this clone: What it binds is unknown.

The germline CDR1 and CDR2 sequences are SEHNR and FQNEAQ (reference sequence). With V trimmed by 5 bases and J by 6 bases, 5 bases remained unmatched. The CDR3 loop spans 14 amino acids. TCRdb's copy holds only in-frame clones and misses some; the assay was immunoSEQ multiplex PCR. The sample includes 55,000 to 80,000 clones, approximately 84% of them seen just once. The receptor was derived from a female donor of 60 years or more with stage I lung adenocarcinoma. The source was peripheral blood, collected before any cancer treatment. The rearrangement joins TRBV7-9 to TRBJ2-1; 9 positions agree with TRBD2. The CDR3 sequence: CASSIRTSANEQFF. As DNA, the CDR3 is TGTGCCAGCAGCATACGGACTAGCGCCAATGAGCAGTTCTTC.